The 6 T cell receptor beta chains listed next were all sequenced from one sample in a study of OX40 agonist ivuxolimab in advanced cancers. Sequenced by immunoSEQ multiplex PCR; TCRdb stores in-frame clones only, minus some. The profile shows about 70,000 clones, roughly 90% of them singletons. Here the sequenced sample was CD4+ or CD8+ T cells sorted from blood, taken in a trial of the OX40 agonist ivuxolimab. The receptors here all came from an adult with an advanced solid tumor such as melanoma, head and neck, liver or kidney cancer.

CDR3 protein: CASAEFNYGYTF. The DNA for the CDR3 is TGTGCCAGCGCAGAATTTAACTATGGCTACACCTTC. This chain joins TRBV6-1 and TRBJ1-2, with D unclear. Looked up from germline, CDR1 is MNHNS and CDR2 is SASEGT. CDR3 length: 12 amino acids. Between the trimmed V and J ends, which lost 8 bases and 1 base, there was a span of 8 bases.

V gene TRBV19 combines with J gene TRBJ2-2; 9 nucleotides match TRBD2. The CDR3 length is 14 residues. Germline values: CDR1 LNHDA, CDR2 SQIVND (reference sequence). V was pared by 3 bases and J by 6 bases, with 2 bases of the junction left unmatched. CDR3 sequence: CASSMGTSSGELFF. The DNA for the CDR3 is TGTGCCAGTAGTATGGGGACTAGCTCCGGGGAGCTGTTTTTT. The entire variable domain, with the rest obtained from reference TRBV19 and TRBJ2-2, is as follows: DGGITQSPKYLFRKEGQNVTLSCEQNLNHDAMYWYRQDPGQGLRLIYYSQIVNDFQKGDIAEGYSVSREKKESFPLTVTSAQKNPTAFYLCASSMGTSSGELFFGEGSRLTVL.

This clone was seen a single time. The chain couples TRBV5-4 to TRBJ1-2, with a weak D call TRBD1 (6 bases). This CDR3 contains 18 residues. The germline CDR1 and CDR2 sequences are SGHNT and YYREEE (reference sequence). The V end was cut by 4 bases, the J end by 4 bases, with 26 bases between. The CDR3 is CASSPGARGGPEVYGYTF. CDR3 in DNA: TGTGCCAGCAGCCCGGGGGCCCGGGGGGGGCCCGAGGTCTATGGCTACACCTTC. Full variable domain (outside the CDR3, taken from reference TRBV5-4 and TRBJ1-2): ETGVTQSPTHLIKTRGQQVTLRCSSQSGHNTVSWYQQALGQGPQFIFQYYREEENGRGNFPPRFSGLQFPNYSSELNVNALELDDSALYLCASSPGARGGPEVYGYTFGSGTRLTVV.

The V gene is TRBV30, the J gene TRBJ1-5; D is perhaps TRBD1 (6 bases). Trimming shortened V by 5 bases and J by 4 bases, and 15 bases separated the two germline ends. The germline CDR1 and CDR2 sequences are GTSNPN and SVGIG (reference sequence). This CDR3 spans 14 amino acids. In nucleotides, the CDR3 is TGTGCCTGGGGTGCCGGGGGCCTGAATCAGCCCCAGCATTTT. Its translation is CAWGAGGLNQPQHF.

The chain combines TRBV19 with TRBJ2-2, with D possibly matching TRBD1 (6 bases). The CDR3 is 16 amino acids. Germline V gene data show CDR1 as LNHDA and CDR2 as SQIVND (reference sequence). Trimming cost V 3 bases and J 3 bases, with 14 bases left between them. CDR3 sequence (DNA): TGTGCCAGTAGTATGGGGGCACGGGAATACACCGGGGAGCTGTTTTTT. Its translation is CASSMGAREYTGELFF. The full variable domain, its missing parts supplied by reference TRBV19 and TRBJ2-2, is DGGITQSPKYLFRKEGQNVTLSCEQNLNHDAMYWYRQDPGQGLRLIYYSQIVNDFQKGDIAEGYSVSREKKESFPLTVTSAQKNPTAFYLCASSMGAREYTGELFFGEGSRLTVL.

The genes are TRBV6-6 and TRBJ1-2; D gene ambiguous. Germline CDR1 and CDR2: MNHNY and SVGAGI (reference sequence). V was clipped by 2 bases and J by 8 bases, with 12 bases between them. This CDR3 has 13 amino acids. Here the CDR3 DNA reads TGTGCCAGCAGTTACCAGAGTTCCGGCGGCTACACCTTC. Residues: CASSYQSSGGYTF.